This TCR beta chain came from a study of T-cell reconstitution after alpha-beta-depleted transplantation in children. General study points: It was reported that alpha-beta T cells came from several hundred expanded graft clones (about two months after transplant). T-cell counts and diversity at one year following transplant were attributed mainly to newly produced T cells. From surviving recipient T cells and thymic progenitors came the high day-60 TCRbeta diversity observed in some patients.

A TCRbeta library incorporating unique molecular identifiers was prepared. TCRdb fed the PCR reads into MiXCR, producing one record per CDR3 protein. The repertoire consists of approximately 350,000 distinct CDR3 sequences, with around 15% occurring once and the leading ten covering about 41%. Germline assignment: CDR1 DFQATT and CDR2 SNEGSKA (reference sequence). Trimming cost V 2 bases and J 6 bases; bases outside gene matches: 21. The CDR3 runs to 21 residues. Of note for this clonotype: Antigen: not known.

This chain links TRBV20-1 with TRBJ2-3; 15 positions match TRBD2. The sequences come from PBMCs, mostly from graft donor cells, collected 360 days after TCRalphabeta/CD19-depleted stem cell transplant. The clonotype comes from a male patient under 10 years old who had a stem cell transplant for acute lymphoblastic leukemia, so the T cells may come from the graft donor. CDR3 nucleotides: TGCAGTGCTAGACCCTCGGGTGGACTAGCGGGAGGGCTCCCCCACACCGATACGCAGTATTTT. Its protein product is CSARPSGGLAGGLPHTDTQYF.